The 11 T cell receptor beta chains given below trace back to one sample, sequenced in a study of T-cell reconstitution after alpha-beta-depleted transplantation in children. Unique molecular identifiers were built into the TCRbeta library. TCRdb used MiXCR to reprocess the PCR reads, holding one entry per CDR3 protein. Of about 1,000,000 distinct CDR3 sequences listed, about 26% are singletons. Specimen: PBMCs, mostly from graft donor cells, collected 360 days after TCRalphabeta/CD19-depleted stem cell transplant. Receptors were obtained from a boy under two years old who had a stem cell transplant for SCID, so the T cells may come from the graft donor.

Only a few counts were recorded for this clonotype. This chain joins TRBV5-6 and TRBJ1-2; 7 bases align to TRBD1. Trimming cost V 2 bases and J 4 bases; bases outside gene matches: 14. The CDR3 has 17 residues. Looked up from germline, CDR1 is SGHDT and CDR2 is YYEEEE. CDR3 coding DNA: TGTGCCAGCAGCTTCGGTGACAGGGCCCTCCCCTCCTATGGCTACACCTTC. It yields the protein CASSFGDRALPSYGYTF.

Worth noting for this clonotype: One junction end disagrees with the germline gene, perhaps due to a read error. The chain is built from TRBV11-2 and TRBJ2-1; 11 nucleotides agree with TRBD2. CDR3 size: 14 residues. Germline lookup yields CDR1 SGHAT and CDR2 FQNNGV. In nucleotides, the CDR3 is TGTGCCAGCAACTTAGCGGGGGGGCCCAATGAGCAGTTCTTC. It translates to CASNLAGGPNEQFF.

The chain links TRBV20-1 to TRBJ2-5; TRBD2 aligns across 8 bases. Germline V gives CDR1 DFQATT, CDR2 SNEGSKA (reference sequence). Trimming took 1 base from V and 5 from J; bases not matched to a gene: 9. This CDR3 comprises 15 residues. The CDR3 sequence: CSARVRGGPGETQYF. The CDR3 DNA sequence: TGCAGTGCTAGAGTACGGGGGGGCCCTGGTGAGACCCAGTACTTC.

This clonotype was counted a few times. The J gene is TRBJ2-2, the V gene TRBV7-9; 8 bases map to TRBD2. The CDR3 sequence is 15 residues long. Germline V gives CDR1 SEHNR, CDR2 FQNEAQ (reference sequence). The ends lost 7 bases at V and 6 bases at J; junction bases unmatched: 10. CDR3 sequence (DNA): TGTGCCAGCACCGGGGGCGGGAGGAGGTCCGGGGAGCTGTTTTTT. As protein: CASTGGGRRSGELFF.

This clonotype was observed at least ten times. The chain employs TRBV5-1 and TRBJ1-4; D uncertain. Germline assignment: CDR1 SGHRS and CDR2 YFSETQ. The CDR3 is 15 residues long. V lost 4 bases to trimming and J lost 0 bases, with 10 bases between them. The CDR3 DNA reads as TGCGCCAGCAGCGTAGGCCTGGCAACTAATGAAAAACTGTTTTTT. Translating gives CASSVGLATNEKLFF.

The J gene is TRBJ2-7, the V gene TRBV28; possibly TRBD2 for D (5 bases). Deletions cut 3 bases from V and 0 bases from J, with 12 bases between. Germline values: CDR1 MDHEN, CDR2 SYDVKM. The CDR3 consists of 15 residues. This chain's CDR3 is CASSLWRASSYEQYF. For the CDR3, the DNA is TGTGCCAGCAGTTTGTGGCGGGCCTCCTCCTACGAGCAGTACTTC.

This sequence joins TRBV28 and TRBJ2-7, with 14 bases fitting TRBD2. This CDR3 comprises 16 residues. CDR1 is MDHEN, CDR2 SYDVKM, per germline. The trim removed 5 bases at V and 7 bases at J, leaving 10 bases unmatched. The CDR3 protein is CASSGAGLAGAGEQYF. The DNA of the CDR3 is TGTGCCAGCAGTGGGGCGGGACTAGCGGGGGCCGGGGAGCAGTACTTC. Filled out from reference TRBV28 and TRBJ2-7, the complete variable domain reads DVKVTQSSRYLVKRTGEKVFLECVQDMDHENMFWYRQDPGLGLRLIYFSYDVKMKEKGDIPEGYSVSREKKERFSLILESASTNQTSMYLCASSGAGLAGAGEQYFGPGTRLTVT.

This sequence joins TRBV3-1 and TRBJ2-7; D remains ambiguous. The CDR3 covers 12 residues. Germline-derived CDR1 and CDR2 are LGHDT and YNNKEL (reference sequence). The V and J ends lost 0 bases and 7 bases respectively, with 7 bases between them. CDR3 nucleotide sequence: TGTGCCAGCAGCCAAGATCTGCTGGAGCAGTACTTC. It encodes CASSQDLLEQYF.

The V gene is TRBV20-1, the J gene TRBJ1-6, with unresolved D. The CDR3 totals 14 residues. Germline values: CDR1 DFQATT, CDR2 SNEGSKA (reference sequence). Trimming shortened V by 6 bases and J by 10 bases, and 19 bases separated the two germline ends. The CDR3 region is CSAPSVRANSPLHF. The CDR3 bases are TGCAGTGCCCCGTCCGTGAGAGCGAACTCACCCCTCCACTTT.

This chain connects TRBV4-3 to TRBJ1-3; D unclear. V lost 1 base to trimming and J lost 0 bases, with 16 bases between them. The CDR3 contains 18 residues. The germline V gene has CDR1 LGHNA and CDR2 YSLEER. The DNA of the CDR3 is TGCGCCAGCAGCCAAGCCTTCGGACGGCAGAGCTCTGGAAACACCATATATTTT. Protein product: CASSQAFGRQSSGNTIYF.

This clonotype has more than one count but fewer than ten. The V and J genes are TRBV5-1 and TRBJ2-7, with D unresolved. Trimming cost V 0 bases and J 2 bases, with 9 bases left between them. The CDR3 has 14 residues. The germline V gene has CDR1 SGHRS and CDR2 YFSETQ. CDR3: CASSLDNSPYEQYF. CDR3 in DNA: TGCGCCAGCAGCTTGGATAACAGCCCCTACGAGCAGTACTTC.